The present T cell receptor (beta chain) was sequenced within a study of radiotherapy plus CTLA-4 blockade in lung cancer. As for the study in general: Objective responses were seen in around 19% of patients, disease control in approximately 30%.

Sequenced by immunoSEQ multiplex PCR; TCRdb stores in-frame clones only, minus some. The sample has 70,000 to 90,000 clones; 84% are singletons. Receiving focal radiation plus CTLA-4 blockade with ipilimumab were patients who had chemo-refractory metastatic non-small-cell lung cancer. Findings of the study overall: Some TCR clones had been derived from tumors. These clones expanded in peripheral blood after radiotherapy plus ipilimumab. Together with interferon-beta, which increased in serum after radiation, early dynamic changes in blood T cell clones were reportedly the best predictors of response.

The CDR3 extends over 17 amino acids. A note on this clone: Its antigen is unidentified.

The input for sequencing was peripheral blood, taken from a patient treated with radiotherapy plus ipilimumab. This receptor was obtained from a human donor with non-small cell lung cancer who had stable disease on radiotherapy plus ipilimumab. The rearrangement uses TRBV21-1 and TRBJ1-1. TRBV21-1 is listed as a pseudogene. In DNA form, the CDR3 reads TGTGCCAGCAGCAAAGGAAGTTCTCCGGGGCTGAACACTGAAGCTTTCTTT. Protein: CASSKGSSPGLNTEAFF.